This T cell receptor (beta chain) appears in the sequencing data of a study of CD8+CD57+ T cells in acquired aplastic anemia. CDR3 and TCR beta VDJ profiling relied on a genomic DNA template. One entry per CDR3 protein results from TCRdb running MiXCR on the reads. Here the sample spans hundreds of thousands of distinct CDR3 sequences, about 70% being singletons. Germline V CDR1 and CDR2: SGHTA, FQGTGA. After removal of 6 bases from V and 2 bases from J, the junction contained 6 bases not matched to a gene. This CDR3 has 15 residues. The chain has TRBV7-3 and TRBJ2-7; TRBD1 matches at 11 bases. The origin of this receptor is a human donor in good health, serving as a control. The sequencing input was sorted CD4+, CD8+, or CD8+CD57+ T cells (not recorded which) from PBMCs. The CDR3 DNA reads TGTGCCAGCAGTCCCGGACAGGGGGCCACCTACGAGCAGTACTTC. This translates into CASSPGQGATYEQYF.